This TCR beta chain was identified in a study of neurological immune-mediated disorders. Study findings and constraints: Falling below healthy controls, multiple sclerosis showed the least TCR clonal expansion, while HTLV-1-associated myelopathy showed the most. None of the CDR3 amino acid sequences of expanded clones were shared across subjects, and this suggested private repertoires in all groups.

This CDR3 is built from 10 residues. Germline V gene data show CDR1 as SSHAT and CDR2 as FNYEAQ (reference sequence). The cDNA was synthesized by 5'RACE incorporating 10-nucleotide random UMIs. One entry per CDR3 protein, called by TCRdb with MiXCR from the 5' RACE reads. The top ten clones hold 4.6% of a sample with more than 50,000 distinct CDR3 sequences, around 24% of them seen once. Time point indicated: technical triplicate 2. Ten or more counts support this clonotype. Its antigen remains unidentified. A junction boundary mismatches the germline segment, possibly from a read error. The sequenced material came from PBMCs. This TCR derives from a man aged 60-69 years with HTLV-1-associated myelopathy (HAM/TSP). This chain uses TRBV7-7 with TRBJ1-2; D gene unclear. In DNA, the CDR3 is TGTGCTAGCAGCTTCGGGGGCTACACCTTC. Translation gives CASSFGGYTF.